This passage covers 28 T cell receptor beta chains from one sample sequenced in a study of radiotherapy plus CTLA-4 blockade in lung cancer. Data came from immunoSEQ multiplex PCR; TCRdb stores just in-frame clones and leaves some out. The data contain tens of thousands of clones, 75% to 85% of them singletons. The sample in question was peripheral blood, obtained from a patient treated with radiotherapy plus ipilimumab. Receptors originate from a human donor with non-small cell lung cancer who had a complete response to radiotherapy plus ipilimumab.

The chain uses TRBV6-5 and TRBJ2-1; tentatively, D is TRBD2 (5 bases). The V gene's germline CDR1 is MNHEY and CDR2 SVGAGI. The germline V and J ends were trimmed by 10 bases and 6 bases, with 19 bases remaining between them. The CDR3 contains 14 residues. Written as DNA, the CDR3 is TGTGCCACCCGGTCGGGGTTAAATTTCAATGAGCAGTTCTTC. It translates to CATRSGLNFNEQFF.

This rearrangement joins TRBV4-1 to TRBJ1-1, with 8 bases aligning to TRBD1. The trim removed 3 bases at V and 4 bases at J, leaving 4 bases unmatched. Germline V CDR1 and CDR2: MGHRA, YSYEKL. The CDR3 runs to 14 residues. CDR3 amino acids: CASSHSDRGTEAFF. The CDR3 nucleotides are TGCGCCAGCAGCCACTCTGACAGGGGCACTGAAGCTTTCTTT.

The chain joins TRBV6-5 to TRBJ2-2, with TRBD2 matching over 10 bases. Germline-derived CDR1 and CDR2 are MNHEY and SVGAGI. J lost 5 bases, V lost 2 bases, and 2 bases had no gene match. The CDR3 length is 15 residues. In nucleotides, the CDR3 is TGTGCCAGCAGTTACGAGCGGGGGGGGACCGGGGAGCTGTTTTTT. Translation gives CASSYERGGTGELFF.

As regards this clone: Other nucleotide sequences from this sample produce the same CDR3. J is TRBJ1-1 and V is TRBV2, with D perhaps matching TRBD1 (5 bases). CDR1 is SNHLY and CDR2 is FYNNEI in the germline V gene. This CDR3 comprises 16 residues. V was clipped by 8 bases and J by 8 bases, with 27 bases between them. The DNA for the CDR3 is TGTGCCAGCCGGCGGACGGTCCTATTTATCGGGGGAGAAGCTTTCTTT. Translation: CASRRTVLFIGGEAFF.

This sequence joins TRBV4-1 and TRBJ1-4; TRBD1 matches at 7 bases. The CDR3 length is 14 residues. The ends lost 4 bases at V and 8 bases at J; junction bases unmatched: 7. Germline CDR1 and CDR2: MGHRA and YSYEKL. CDR3 in DNA: TGCGCCAGCAGCCCTAGACAGGGTGGAGAAAAACTGTTTTTT. Translating gives CASSPRQGGEKLFF.

This CDR3 is CASLGLPGDTQYF. The CDR3 region has the DNA TGTGCCAGCCTGGGACTCCCGGGAGATACGCAGTATTTT. The chain couples TRBV2 to TRBJ2-3, with D tentatively TRBD2 (6 bases). This CDR3 is built from 13 residues. Trimming pared 8 bases from V and 5 bases from J, leaving 14 bases between. Germline assignment: CDR1 SNHLY and CDR2 FYNNEI.

The gene calls are TRBV4-3 and TRBJ1-2; TRBD1 is a possible D gene (6 bases). The CDR3 runs 13 residues. V lost 4 bases to trimming and J lost 4 bases, with 10 bases between them. Germline V lookup: CDR1 LGHNA, CDR2 YSLEER. The CDR3 DNA follows: TGCGCCAGCAGCCCCGGGACAAGCTATGGCTACACCTTC. It translates to CASSPGTSYGYTF.

This clone was counted a few times. The chain links TRBV7-9 to TRBJ1-2, with unresolved D. Per germline, CDR1 SEHNR and CDR2 FQNEAQ (reference sequence). The CDR3 extends over 14 amino acids. V lost 1 base, J lost 7 bases, and 13 bases lay in between. CDR3 loop: CASSLGTALLGYTF. The CDR3 coding sequence is TGTGCCAGCAGCTTAGGTACAGCCCTCCTTGGCTACACCTTC.

This chain connects TRBV5-1 to TRBJ2-1; 10 bases are a match to TRBD2. Trimming took 2 bases from V and 2 from J; bases not matched to a gene: 1. The CDR3 consists of 15 residues. The germline CDR1 and CDR2 sequences are SGHRS and YFSETQ. CDR3 sequence: CASSFLAGAYNEQFF. The DNA for the CDR3 is TGCGCCAGCAGCTTTCTAGCGGGGGCCTACAATGAGCAGTTCTTC.

This chain links TRBV11-3 with TRBJ2-7, with 11 positions matching TRBD1. This CDR3 is built from 19 residues. V was clipped by 5 bases and J by 1 base; unmatched bases: 16. Germline V CDR1 and CDR2: SGHNT, YENEEA. The CDR3 sequence is CASSLAGQGGWGDSYEQYV. The CDR3 DNA follows: TGTGCCAGCAGCCTAGCGGGACAGGGGGGCTGGGGGGATTCCTACGAGCAGTACGTC.

This clone was counted between two and nine times. J is TRBJ2-1 and V is TRBV5-1, with TRBD2 matching 9 bases. The V segment lost 4 bases and the J segment 9 bases; nucleotides outside the gene matches: 11. The CDR3 sequence is 15 residues long. Germline values: CDR1 SGHRS, CDR2 YFSETQ. CDR3 region: CASSPPGGRAAEQFF. CDR3 nucleotide sequence: TGCGCCAGCAGCCCCCCGGGCGGGAGGGCCGCTGAGCAGTTCTTC.

The CDR3 sequence is CASSLGGESYGYTF. CDR3 nucleotides: TGTGCCAGCAGCTTAGGGGGGGAATCCTATGGCTACACCTTC. The chain employs TRBV7-8 and TRBJ1-2; TRBD1 is a possible D gene (5 bases). The germline V gene has CDR1 SGHVS and CDR2 FQNEAQ. V was trimmed by 1 base and J by 4 bases, leaving 10 bases between them. The CDR3 is made up of 14 amino acids.

The V and J genes are TRBV6-1 and TRBJ1-4; 9 bases line up with TRBD1. The CDR3 runs to 15 residues. Looked up from germline, CDR1 is MNHNS and CDR2 is SASEGT. J lost 8 bases, V lost 6 bases, and 10 bases had no gene match. CDR3 DNA sequence: TGTGCCAGCAGGGTGCCGGGACAGGGTTACGAAAAACTGTTTTTT. Encoded protein: CASRVPGQGYEKLFF.

The rearrangement joins TRBV9 to TRBJ2-1; D ambiguous. V lost 4 bases, J lost 7 bases, and 21 bases lay in between. The germline gives CDR1 SGDLS, CDR2 YYNGEE. The CDR3 spans 16 residues. DNA for the CDR3: TGTGCCAGCAGCACCCGACTCGTCAGCAGTGTTAATGAGCAGTTCTTC. It is translated as CASSTRLVSSVNEQFF. The full variable domain, in which reference TRBV9 and TRBJ2-1 provide the parts outside the CDR3, is DSGVTQTPKHLITATGQRVTLRCSPRSGDLSVYWYQQSLDQGLQFLIQYYNGEERAKGNILERFSAQQFPDLHSELNLSSLELGDSALYFCASSTRLVSSVNEQFFGPGTRLTVL.

The chain combines TRBV6-6 with TRBJ1-6; 8 bases line up with TRBD1. Losses at the gene ends were 5 bases for V and 8 bases for J; bases not matched to a gene: 8. The CDR3 consists of 15 residues. CDR1 MNHNY and CDR2 SVGAGI come from the germline V gene (reference sequence). CDR3 sequence reads: CASSHQDRDHSPLHF. CDR3 DNA: TGTGCCAGCAGTCACCAGGACAGGGATCATTCACCCCTCCACTTT.

The CDR3 bases are TGCAGCGTTGAATTCCCAGGGGGCAGTAGGAACTATGGCTACACCTTC. Protein: CSVEFPGGSRNYGYTF. This rearrangement joins TRBV29-1 to TRBJ1-2, with TRBD1 matching 8 bases. From germline, CDR1 is SQVTM and CDR2 ANQGSEA. Trimming at V came to 2 bases and at J to 2 bases, leaving 10 bases not matched to a gene. This CDR3 is 16 amino acids long. The variable domain in full, with the rest retrieved from reference TRBV29-1 and TRBJ1-2, is SAVISQKPSRDICQRGTSLTIQCQVDSQVTMMFWYRQQPGQSLTLIATANQGSEATYESGFVIDKFPISRPNLTFSTLTVSNMSPEDSSIYLCSVEFPGGSRNYGYTFGSGTRLTVV.

This chain links TRBV6-4 with TRBJ2-1; perhaps TRBD2 as D (6 bases). Germline V gives CDR1 MRHNA, CDR2 SNTAGT. V dropped 4 bases and J dropped 5 bases, with 15 bases sitting between them. This CDR3 comprises 15 residues. CDR3 in DNA: TGTGCCAGCAGTGTCCAGGGACTTAACGACAATGAGCAGTTCTTC. Its protein product is CASSVQGLNDNEQFF.

The genes are TRBV9 and TRBJ2-3; 7 bases fit TRBD2. This CDR3 is built from 15 residues. J gave up 4 bases and V 4 bases, and 9 bases lay outside the gene matches. Germline V CDR1 and CDR2: SGDLS, YYNGEE. The CDR3 DNA sequence: TGTGCCAGCAGCTTTGGCGGGAGTAACTCAGATACGCAGTATTTT. This encodes CASSFGGSNSDTQYF.

V usage is TRBV7-6 and J usage is TRBJ2-3, with a weak D call TRBD2 (5 bases). Trimming left V 5 bases short and J 4 bases short, with 13 bases between. CDR1 is SGHVS and CDR2 is FNYEAQ in the germline V gene. There are 14 residues in the CDR3. Here the CDR3 DNA reads TGTGCCAGCAGCCCAATTCAGAGGGCAGATACGCAGTATTTT. Residues: CASSPIQRADTQYF.

The genes are TRBV7-9 and TRBJ1-3; TRBD1 aligns across 9 bases. Germline V gives CDR1 SEHNR, CDR2 FQNEAQ (reference sequence). The CDR3 runs 15 residues. V lost 6 bases, J lost 3 bases, and 6 bases stayed unmatched. The CDR3 spells CASRPTGGGGNTIYF. The CDR3, as DNA: TGTGCCAGCAGACCTACAGGGGGCGGTGGAAACACCATATATTTT.

The chain combines TRBV30 with TRBJ2-1; 13 nucleotides align to TRBD2. The germline gives CDR1 GTSNPN, CDR2 SVGIG (reference sequence). The CDR3 covers 14 residues. The J segment lost 9 bases and the V segment lost 3 bases, leaving 5 bases of the junction unmatched. The CDR3 coding sequence is TGTGCCTGGAGGGGACTAGCGGGGTCGAGTGAGCAGTTCTTC. Protein sequence: CAWRGLAGSSEQFF.

CDR3 in DNA: TGTGCCAGCAGTCCGCGACTAGCGGGGGCTCAAGAGACCCAGTACTTC. Translating it yields CASSPRLAGAQETQYF. The chain recombines TRBV27 with TRBJ2-5, with 12 positions matching TRBD2. The CDR3 extends over 16 amino acids. In germline, CDR1 is MNHEY, CDR2 SMNVEV (reference sequence). J gave up 2 bases and V 5 bases, and 6 bases lay outside the gene matches.

The chain couples TRBV19 to TRBJ1-2; D perhaps matches TRBD1 (6 bases). With 6 bases removed from V and 6 bases from J, the gap between germline ends came to 11 bases. The CDR3 length is 12 residues. Germline V gene lookup returns CDR1 LNHDA and CDR2 SQIVND (reference sequence). CDR3 in DNA: TGTGCCAGTAGGCTAGGGGGAGATGGCTACACCTTC. Its protein product is CASRLGGDGYTF.

V and J are TRBV30 and TRBJ2-2, with a possible D match to TRBD1 (5 bases). CDR1 and CDR2 from the germline V gene are GTSNPN and SVGIG (reference sequence). The ends were cut back, 5 bases at V and 1 base at J, with 14 bases in the middle. This CDR3 has 15 amino acids. Here the CDR3 reads CAWRTSPVNTGELFF. In DNA form, the CDR3 reads TGTGCCTGGCGGACATCTCCCGTGAACACCGGGGAGCTGTTTTTT.

This clone is deemed large (0.1 to 1%). The chain recombines TRBV6-4 with TRBJ2-3; 13 positions agree with TRBD2. J was trimmed by 6 bases and V by 6 bases; bases with no gene match: 6. The germline V gene encodes CDR1 MRHNA and CDR2 SNTAGT. This CDR3 is 15 amino acids long. CDR3 DNA: TGTGCCAGCAGCGAGGGGACTAGCGGGGCCGATACGCAGTATTTT. It encodes CASSEGTSGADTQYF.

The chain recombines TRBV6-6 with TRBJ2-1, with 12 bases that match TRBD2. CDR3 size: 16 residues. CDR1 MNHNY and CDR2 SVGAGI come from the germline V gene (reference sequence). The V segment lost 5 bases and the J segment 2 bases; nucleotides outside the gene matches: 4. CDR3 bases: TGTGCCAGCAGTGCAAGGACTAGCGGGACCTACAATGAGCAGTTCTTC. It is translated as CASSARTSGTYNEQFF.

V and J are TRBV29-1 and TRBJ1-2; D is unclear. The germline CDR1 and CDR2 sequences are SQVTM and ANQGSEA. Trimming removed 6 bases from V and 7 bases from J, with 15 bases in between. This CDR3 has 12 residues. The CDR3 sequence is CSVSRSRAGYTF. Here the CDR3 DNA reads TGCAGCGTCTCAAGATCCCGAGCTGGCTACACCTTC.

The gene calls are TRBV7-8 and TRBJ2-7; maybe TRBD2 (5 bases). V lost 5 bases and J lost 3, with 14 bases in between. Germline V gene lookup returns CDR1 SGHVS and CDR2 FQNEAQ. This CDR3 is 14 amino acids long. CDR3 nucleotides: TGTGCCAGCAGCCCCGGGCGGGTCAGCTACGAGCAGTACGTC. It yields the protein CASSPGRVSYEQYV.